This entry lists 28 T cell receptor beta chains sequenced from one sample in a study of shared clonotypes between healthy human individuals. Method: immunoSEQ multiplex PCR; TCRdb's copy keeps in-frame clones and lacks some. There are over 850,000 clones in the sample; approximately 80% occur only once, and 0.61% lies in the top ten. The sample taken for sequencing was memory CD4+ T cells from PBMCs. Subset defined: CD45RA-negative fraction. These receptors all stem from a man aged 18 to 30 in good health. Some clones in this sample may be carry-over from other donors' samples.

The chain carries TRBV7-8 and TRBJ2-2; no definite D call. Germline V gene lookup returns CDR1 SGHVS and CDR2 FQNEAQ. Trimming took 1 base from V and 4 from J, leaving 10 bases between them. The CDR3 length is 15 residues. The CDR3 region has the DNA TGTGCCAGCAGCTTAGATGCCTGGTCCACCGGGGAGCTGTTTTTT. Its translation is CASSLDAWSTGELFF.

V usage is TRBV7-9 and J usage is TRBJ2-3; TRBD2 aligns across 11 bases. The germline CDR1 and CDR2 sequences are SEHNR and FQNEAQ (reference sequence). This CDR3 has 18 amino acids. V was clipped by 5 bases and J by 0 bases; unmatched bases: 10. CDR3 residues: CASSKGASGRTSTDTQYF. CDR3 nucleotide sequence: TGTGCCAGCAGCAAAGGGGCTAGCGGGAGGACTAGCACAGATACGCAGTATTTT.

Of note for this clone: A far larger clone is off by one base, so a read error is likely. Other DNA variants within this sample encode the same CDR3. V is TRBV30 and J is TRBJ1-4; possibly TRBD1 for D (6 bases). The CDR3 loop spans 12 amino acids. CDR1 is GTSNPN and CDR2 is SVGIG in the germline V gene (reference sequence). As DNA, the CDR3 is TGTGCCTCGTGGGGGGCTAATGAAAAACTGTTCTTT. Protein product: CASWGANEKLFF.

The V and J genes are TRBV2 and TRBJ2-2; TRBD1 matches 7 bases. This CDR3 spans 14 amino acids. V gave up 5 bases and J gave up 1 base; unmatched junction bases: 1. Germline V gene sequence: CDR1 SNHLY, CDR2 FYNNEI. For the CDR3, the DNA is TGTGCCAGCAGTAGGGACAGGAACACCGGGGAGCTGTTTTTT. It codes for CASSRDRNTGELFF.

The chain links TRBV10-1 to TRBJ2-1, with 11 bases identical to TRBD2. The CDR3 contains 16 residues. Germline lookup yields CDR1 WNHNN and CDR2 SYGVQD (reference sequence). Trimming removed 4 bases from V and 6 bases from J; junction bases left unmatched: 8. The CDR3 coding sequence is TGCGCCAGCAGTGTTAGCGGGAGGGGAGGACCCAATGAGCAGTTCTTC. It translates to CASSVSGRGGPNEQFF.

Note on this clone: Distinct nucleotide sequences in the sample also encode this CDR3. The chain uses TRBV28 and TRBJ1-3; D perhaps matches TRBD1 (5 bases). The CDR3 length is 15 residues. CDR1 is MDHEN, CDR2 SYDVKM, per germline. V lost 2 bases and J lost 0, with 8 bases in between. Written as DNA, the CDR3 is TGTGCCAGCAGTTTAGGGGGGGACTCTGGAAACACCATATATTTT. Amino acid sequence: CASSLGGDSGNTIYF.

J is TRBJ2-5 and V is TRBV7-8, with D possibly matching TRBD2 (6 bases). CDR3 length: 15 residues. Germline CDR1 reads SGHVS; CDR2 reads FQNEAQ. V was trimmed by 0 bases and J by 5 bases, leaving 13 bases between them. CDR3 DNA sequence: TGTGCCAGCAGCTTAGCGCCTCGGGGGACGGAGACCCAGTACTTC. Its protein product is CASSLAPRGTETQYF.

The chain uses TRBV18 and TRBJ1-5; D perhaps matches TRBD1 (5 bases). The CDR3 has 17 residues. The V end lost 6 bases, the J end lost 0 bases, and 18 bases lay between the germline ends. CDR1 is KGHSH and CDR2 is LQKENI in the germline V gene. DNA of the CDR3: TGTGCCAGCTCCCCTCAAAGGGGTAGTAATAGCAATCAGCCCCAGCATTTT. Protein sequence: CASSPQRGSNSNQPQHF.

The rearrangement uses TRBV18 and TRBJ2-7, with 13 bases matching TRBD2. The V gene end was trimmed by 5 bases and the J gene end by 2 bases; junction bases not matched to a gene: 3. Germline V gene data show CDR1 as KGHSH and CDR2 as LQKENI. CDR3 length: 15 amino acids. The CDR3 nucleotides read TGTGCCAGCTCATCCGGACTAGCGGGAGCCTACGAGCAGTACTTC. Translation gives CASSSGLAGAYEQYF.

This sequence joins TRBV5-1 and TRBJ2-7; D is uncertain. Trimming cost V 3 bases and J 6 bases, with 13 bases left between them. The CDR3 has 13 amino acids. Germline CDR1 is SGHRS and CDR2 is YFSETQ. CDR3 amino acids: CASSSLPTGEQYF. The CDR3 DNA sequence: TGCGCCAGCAGCTCTCTACCGACCGGCGAGCAGTACTTC.

A note on this clone: The junction departs from the called germline gene at one end, perhaps through a read error. The V gene is TRBV20-1, the J gene TRBJ2-7; 9 bases are shared with TRBD1. The CDR3 contains 11 residues. Germline values: CDR1 DFQATT, CDR2 SNEGSKA (reference sequence). The CDR3, as DNA: TGCAGTGCCGTACGCGAACGGGGACAGGGCTTC. Protein sequence: CSAVRERGQGF.

The chain couples TRBV2 to TRBJ2-1; TRBD2 agrees at 14 bases. The ends lost 7 bases at V and 7 bases at J; junction bases unmatched: 9. This CDR3 contains 16 residues. CDR1 is SNHLY and CDR2 is FYNNEI in the germline V gene. In DNA form, the CDR3 reads TGTGCCAGCAAAAACCCGGGACTAGCGGGAGTTAATGAGCAGTTCTTC. It codes for CASKNPGLAGVNEQFF.

The chain uses TRBV2 and TRBJ1-4; D uncertain. Germline CDR1 and CDR2: SNHLY and FYNNEI. The CDR3 has 14 residues. V shed 4 bases and J shed 9 bases, with 15 bases lying between them. This chain's CDR3 is CASSARQEVKKLFF. The CDR3 bases are TGTGCCAGCAGTGCGCGGCAGGAGGTAAAAAAACTGTTTTTT.

To note about this clone: This same CDR3 is encoded by further DNA sequences in the sample. The chain uses TRBV28 and TRBJ2-5, with D unclear. Trimming pared 6 bases from V and 4 bases from J, leaving 15 bases between. The CDR3 spans 14 residues. The germline CDR1 and CDR2 sequences are MDHEN and SYDVKM. CDR3 nucleotide sequence: TGTGCCAGCAGACAAAGGTCCTCGGGAGAGACCCAGTACTTC. Amino acid sequence: CASRQRSSGETQYF.

V gene TRBV6-4 combines with J gene TRBJ2-2, with D hard to call. This CDR3 spans 14 amino acids. CDR1 is MRHNA and CDR2 is SNTAGT in the germline V gene. The ends were cut back, 4 bases at V and 1 base at J, with 7 bases in the middle. For the CDR3, the DNA is TGTGCCAGCAGTGTCGGATGGAACACCGGGGAGCTGTTTTTT. Protein product: CASSVGWNTGELFF.

V usage is TRBV7-9 and J usage is TRBJ2-5, with D possibly matching TRBD1 (5 bases). The germline V and J ends were trimmed by 1 base and 3 bases, with 12 bases remaining between them. Germline CDR1 SEHNR, CDR2 FQNEAQ (reference sequence). This CDR3 is built from 15 residues. CDR3 coding DNA: TGTGCCAGCAGCTTAGAAGGGGTCAGGGAAGAGACCCAGTACTTC. This codes for CASSLEGVREETQYF.

The chain recombines TRBV7-2 with TRBJ2-1; 9 bases align to TRBD2. V lost 1 base and J lost 9; bases outside the gene matches: 7. Germline V CDR1 and CDR2: SGHTA, FQGNSA. CDR3 size: 15 residues. CDR3 sequence: CASSLGSGSRAEQFF. The CDR3 DNA reads as TGTGCCAGCAGCTTAGGTAGCGGGAGTAGGGCTGAGCAGTTCTTC.

This clone was seen a few times. This chain uses TRBV6-5 with TRBJ1-1; TRBD1 matches 8 bases. The V gene end was trimmed by 4 bases and the J gene end by 11 bases; junction bases not matched to a gene: 9. The germline CDR1 and CDR2 sequences are MNHEY and SVGAGI. CDR3 size: 13 residues. CDR3 DNA: TGTGCCAGCAGTTCTCGGACAGGGCCGATTGCTTTCTTT. As protein: CASSSRTGPIAFF.

The CDR3 bases are TGTGCCAGCAGCAAGGCTATGTCTGCCGAGCAGTACTTC. As protein: CASSKAMSAEQYF. This chain links TRBV11-2 with TRBJ2-7; D unclear. V was trimmed by 5 bases and J by 6 bases, leaving 14 bases between them. From germline, CDR1 is SGHAT and CDR2 FQNNGV. This CDR3 has 13 amino acids.

CDR3 nucleotide sequence: TGTGCCAGCTCACCTTCCCTAAGACAGCGGAAGGCTTTCTTT. Translated, it gives CASSPSLRQRKAFF. The chain combines TRBV18 with TRBJ1-1, with a tentative D call TRBD1 (5 bases). The germline V gene encodes CDR1 KGHSH and CDR2 LQKENI. V dropped 3 bases and J dropped 11 bases, with 19 bases sitting between them. This CDR3 has 14 amino acids.

This chain joins TRBV6-1 and TRBJ1-1; D is unclear. V was pared by 1 base and J by 3 bases, with 9 bases between. This CDR3 has 14 residues. The germline CDR1 and CDR2 sequences are MNHNS and SASEGT. CDR3 bases: TGTGCCAGCAGTGAAGGGGCAGAGTACACTGAAGCTTTCTTT. Residues: CASSEGAEYTEAFF.

In this sample, this clone turned up once. J is TRBJ1-2 and V is TRBV7-2; TRBD1 agrees at 9 bases. The germline CDR1 and CDR2 sequences are SGHTA and FQGNSA. The trim removed 4 bases at V and 6 bases at J, leaving 3 bases unmatched. The CDR3 is made up of 13 amino acids. The CDR3 spells CASSYGTGNGYTF. The CDR3 DNA reads TGTGCCAGCAGCTACGGGACAGGGAATGGCTACACCTTC.

This clone has just a few counts. The CDR3 loop is CAYSLRWGETQYF. The CDR3 bases are TGTGCCTACTCCCTCCGGTGGGGAGAGACCCAGTACTTC. The chain links TRBV2 to TRBJ2-5; no clear D gene. The CDR3 is 13 amino acids. The V and J ends lost 11 bases and 4 bases respectively, with 17 bases between them. Germline loops: CDR1 SNHLY, CDR2 FYNNEI. Complete variable domain (other parts from reference TRBV2 and TRBJ2-5): EPEVTQTPSHQVTQMGQEVILRCVPISNHLYFYWYRQILGQKVEFLVSFYNNEISEKSEIFDDQFSVERPDGSNFTLKIRSTKLEDSAMYFCAYSLRWGETQYFGPGTRLLVL.

The chain joins TRBV28 to TRBJ2-1; TRBD2 agrees at 7 bases. The CDR3 totals 13 residues. Trimming at V came to 5 bases and at J to 9 bases, leaving 7 bases not matched to a gene. Per germline, CDR1 MDHEN and CDR2 SYDVKM. The CDR3 sequence: CASSPRLAGEQFF. CDR3 nucleotides: TGTGCCAGCAGTCCCCGACTAGCTGGTGAGCAGTTCTTC.

The chain employs TRBV28 and TRBJ1-3; D call uncertain. Germline V gives CDR1 MDHEN, CDR2 SYDVKM. With 8 bases removed from V and 3 bases from J, the gap between germline ends came to 11 bases. The CDR3 is made up of 13 amino acids. The CDR3 protein is CASSTWGGNTIYF. CDR3 nucleotide sequence: TGTGCCAGCTCCACCTGGGGTGGAAACACCATATATTTT.

A remark on this clone: A much larger clone is a single base away; this may be a read error. Other DNA variants within this sample encode the same CDR3. The rearrangement joins TRBV7-3 to TRBJ1-5, with D hard to call. CDR3 length equals 13 residues. V was cut by 2 bases and J by 0 bases, with 2 bases left in between. CDR1 and CDR2 (germline): SGHTA, FQGTGA. For the CDR3, the DNA is TGTGCCAGCAGCTTAGATAGCAATCAGCCCCAGCATTTT. Translation gives CASSLDSNQPQHF.

The gene calls are TRBV2 and TRBJ1-3, with D hard to call. V gave up 6 bases and J gave up 3 bases, with 15 bases separating them. The CDR3 runs to 15 residues. The germline V gene has CDR1 SNHLY and CDR2 FYNNEI. The CDR3 loop reads CASRVGVSDGNTIYF. The CDR3 region has the DNA TGTGCCAGCAGAGTGGGCGTGAGCGATGGAAACACCATATATTTT.

The rearrangement joins TRBV21-1 to TRBJ2-3; TRBD2, the D gene given by the table, was not confirmed from the DNA. TRBV21-1 is termed a pseudogene. The CDR3 sequence is 17 residues long. The CDR3 loop reads CASSKNLSGSCTDTQYF. The CDR3 bases are TGTGCCAGCAGCAAGAACCTTAGCGGGAGTTGCACAGATACGCAGTATTTT.